This is a list of T cell receptor beta chains from one sample in a study of blood T cell repertoires in COVID-19. Sequencing used immunoSEQ multiplex PCR; TCRdb keeps in-frame clones, though not all of them. Found here are 35,000 to 55,000 clones, roughly nine tenths of them singletons; the top ten hold roughly 20%. Sequenced input: peripheral blood. These TCRs come from a man between 65 and 80 years old with active COVID-19. The CDR3 runs from the conserved cysteine through the conserved F or W. The order of the fields is J gene, V gene, D gene, clone size, CDR3 DNA, CDR3 protein. A D gene is named only where the DNA matches it firmly. Part of the rows lack a size; the others show once, few, many or a class for expanded clones.

>TRBJ2-5|TRBV6-6|TRBD2|-
TGTGCCAGCAGTCGTTCTAGCGGTCAAGAGACCCAGTACTTC
CASSRSSGQETQYF
>TRBJ1-1|TRBV6-2/TRBV6-3|-|-
TGTGCCAGCAGTTACTCCCAGGGATGGGACACTGAAGCTTTCTTT
CASSYSQGWDTEAFF
>TRBJ1-4|TRBV11-3|-|-
TGTGCCAGCAGCCCTCGGGAGGCTAATGAAAAACTGTTTTTT
CASSPREANEKLFF
>TRBJ1-6|TRBV7-9|-|few
TGTGCCAGCAGCTTAGGAGACACAGGAAATTCACCCCTCCACTTT
CASSLGDTGNSPLHF
>TRBJ1-1|TRBV28|-|-
TGTGCCAGCAGTCCTTCGGGAAGGGGGTACACTGAAGCTTTCTTT
CASSPSGRGYTEAFF
>TRBJ2-7|TRBV30|-|-
TGTGCCTGGAGCAGGAACTACGAGCAGTACTTC
CAWSRNYEQYF
>TRBJ1-2|TRBV6-5|-|-
TGTGCCAGCAGTTACCAATCACGGGGTGGCTACACCTTC
CASSYQSRGGYTF
>TRBJ2-1|TRBV2|TRBD2|-
TGTGCCAGCAGCCCCGGGACTAGCGGGTATTACAATGAGCAGTTCTTC
CASSPGTSGYYNEQFF
>TRBJ1-2|TRBV19|-|-
TGTGCCAGTAGTCTGGGAGGGACTAACTATGGCTACACCTTC
CASSLGGTNYGYTF
>TRBJ1-2|TRBV27|-|-
TGTGCCAGCAGTTTATCGTACAGGGACCTCTATGGCTACACCTTC
CASSLSYRDLYGYTF